These T cell receptor beta chains were read from a single sample in a study of T-cell memory formation after mild COVID-19. One entry per CDR3 protein results from TCRdb running MiXCR on the 5' RACE reads. The sample records about 560,000 distinct CDR3 sequences, 20% to 25% being singletons. Sequenced sample: PBMCs or a T cell subset sorted from them (not recorded which). The receptors stem from an adult woman who had mild COVID-19 (a few samples of this study predate the infection). Cell type and time point are not known. Each CDR3 is given with its conserved first and last residue. Fields, in order: J gene, clone size, D gene, V gene, CDR3 protein, CDR3 DNA. D genes are given only for firm matches. Not all rows give a size; the values are once, few, many and, for expanded clones, a class.

TRBJ1-2 few NA TRBV6-5 CASSYEGFGYTF TGTGCCAGCAGTTACGAGGGCTTCGGCTACACCTTC
TRBJ1-2 few TRBD1 TRBV3-1 CASSQAAGQKIYGYTF TGTGCCAGCAGCCAAGCGGCGGGACAGAAAATCTATGGCTACACCTTC
TRBJ1-5 NA NA TRBV24-1 CATSEGQGAAQHF TGTGCCACCAGTGAAGGTCAAGGGGCGGCCCAGCATTTT
TRBJ2-5 NA TRBD1 TRBV9 CASSVNRGGTQYF TGTGCCAGCAGCGTCAACAGGGGTGGGACCCAGTACTTC
TRBJ2-1 few NA TRBV7-7 CASSYKGLGDEQFF TGTGCTAGCAGCTATAAGGGCCTCGGCGATGAGCAGTTCTTC
TRBJ2-7 NA NA TRBV6-2/TRBV6-3 CASMDGYEQYF TGTGCCAGCATGGACGGATACGAGCAGTACTTC
TRBJ1-2 NA NA TRBV30 CAWTGGTDYGYTF TGTGCCTGGACCGGCGGCACAGACTATGGCTACACCTTC
TRBJ2-1 NA NA TRBV20-1 CSARDRALSYNEQFF TGCAGTGCTAGAGATCGAGCTCTCTCCTACAATGAGCAGTTCTTC
TRBJ1-2 NA TRBD1 TRBV6-2/TRBV6-3 CASSYPGTGSYGYTF TGTGCCAGCAGTTACCCAGGGACAGGGAGCTATGGCTACACCTTC
TRBJ2-4 NA TRBD2 TRBV4-1 CASSRTSGVEAKNIQYF TGCGCCAGCAGCAGGACTAGCGGGGTTGAAGCCAAAAACATTCAGTACTTC
TRBJ2-4 NA NA TRBV20-1 CSAGPVKNIQYF TGCAGTGCTGGGCCAGTCAAAAACATTCAGTACTTC
TRBJ2-5 few TRBD2 TRBV7-9 CASSLLLAGFQETQYF TGTGCCAGCAGCTTATTACTAGCGGGGTTCCAAGAGACCCAGTACTTC
TRBJ2-1 few NA TRBV6-7 CASSQELVPGGPSNEQFF TGTGCCAGCAGCCAAGAGTTAGTCCCCGGGGGGCCGTCCAATGAGCAGTTCTTC
TRBJ2-5 many NA TRBV11-2 CASSQGLEMRTQYF TGTGCCAGCAGCCAGGGATTGGAGATGAGGACCCAGTACTTC
TRBJ1-1 NA NA TRBV5-1 CASGATGYRSEAFF TGCGCCAGCGGAGCCACAGGGTACCGCTCTGAAGCTTTCTTT
TRBJ1-3 NA NA TRBV11-2 CASSPNTGGNTIYF TGTGCCAGCAGCCCGAACACCGGGGGAAACACCATATATTTT
TRBJ1-6 NA TRBD1 TRBV30 CAWSMTGGGSPLHF TGTGCCTGGAGTATGACAGGGGGTGGCTCACCCCTCCACTTT
TRBJ1-5 few NA TRBV5-4 CASSLGKSNQPQHF TGTGCCAGCAGCTTGGGAAAGTCCAATCAGCCCCAGCATTTT
TRBJ2-3 once TRBD2 TRBV5-1 CASSLTSGGARADTQYF TGCGCCAGCAGCTTGACTAGCGGGGGGGCGAGAGCAGATACGCAGTATTTT
TRBJ2-1 NA TRBD2 TRBV30 CAWSFFRTSGSENNEQFF TGTGCCTGGAGTTTTTTTCGAACTAGCGGGAGTGAGAACAATGAGCAGTTCTTC
TRBJ2-6 NA NA TRBV20-1 CSASVLPEGANVLTF TGCAGTGCTAGTGTCCTCCCGGAGGGGGCCAACGTCCTGACTTTC
TRBJ2-5 few TRBD2 TRBV27 CASSFWSGGQETQYF TGTGCCAGCAGTTTCTGGTCCGGGGGGCAAGAGACCCAGTACTTC
TRBJ2-3 few NA TRBV6-5 CARSSPRNTQYF TGTGCCAGGTCCTCCCCCCGGAATACGCAGTATTTT
TRBJ2-5 few NA TRBV18 CASSPLIGQETQYF TGTGCCAGCTCACCACTGATAGGCCAAGAGACCCAGTACTTC
TRBJ1-2 NA NA TRBV4-2 CASSQDTGIYYGYTF TGTGCCAGCAGCCAAGATACAGGGATTTACTATGGCTACACCTTC
TRBJ2-3 few TRBD2 TRBV7-2 CASSPGAGGADTQYF TGTGCCAGCAGCCCGGGAGCGGGAGGCGCAGATACGCAGTATTTT
TRBJ1-2 few TRBD1 TRBV7-9 CASGPRAGGSHGYTF TGTGCCAGCGGGCCCCGGGCAGGGGGCAGTCATGGCTACACCTTC
TRBJ1-1 few TRBD1 TRBV6-5 CASSTRGLGNVMNTEAFF TGTGCCAGCAGCACCAGGGGGCTAGGGAATGTTATGAACACTGAAGCTTTCTTT
TRBJ2-7 once NA TRBV28 CASSWAGRLYEQYF TGTGCCAGCAGTTGGGCAGGGAGATTGTACGAGCAGTACTTC
TRBJ2-1 NA NA TRBV5-4 CASSLEPNSYNEQFF TGTGCCAGCAGCTTGGAGCCTAACTCCTACAATGAGCAGTTCTTC
TRBJ1-1 NA NA TRBV25-1 CASTPGGKMTEAFF TGTGCCAGCACCCCTGGGGGGAAGATGACTGAAGCTTTCTTT
TRBJ2-7 NA TRBD2 TRBV5-6 CASSSTSAGEYEQYF TGTGCCAGCAGTTCGACCTCTGCGGGGGAATACGAGCAGTACTTC
TRBJ1-2 few NA TRBV5-1 CASSLAGAENGYTF TGCGCCAGCAGCTTGGCAGGGGCGGAAAATGGCTACACCTTC
TRBJ1-1 many NA TRBV12-3/TRBV12-4 CASSSRRHMNTEAFF TGTGCCAGCAGTTCCCGGCGACACATGAACACTGAAGCTTTCTTT
TRBJ2-7 few TRBD2 TRBV9 CASSVALGEGQNEQYF TGTGCCAGCAGCGTAGCTTTGGGGGAGGGCCAGAACGAGCAGTACTTC